The 27 T cell receptor beta chains in this list originate from one sample, sequenced in a study of OX40 agonist ivuxolimab in advanced cancers. Sequencing used immunoSEQ multiplex PCR; TCRdb keeps in-frame clones, though not all of them. The data contain 45,000 to 70,000 clones, 85% to 90% of them seen just once; the ten biggest clones take up 1.1% to 1.5%. The input for sequencing was CD4+ or CD8+ T cells sorted from blood, taken in a trial of the OX40 agonist ivuxolimab. These receptors were taken from an adult with an advanced solid tumor such as melanoma, head and neck, liver or kidney cancer.

This clone has just a few counts. The chain is built from TRBV10-3 and TRBJ1-1; 8 bases match TRBD1. The germline CDR1 and CDR2 sequences are ENHRY and SYGVKD. The J segment lost 3 bases and the V segment lost 6 bases, leaving 3 bases of the junction unmatched. The CDR3 sequence is 13 residues long. The CDR3 reads CAIRDRDDTEAFF. CDR3 sequence (DNA): TGTGCCATCAGGGACAGGGATGACACTGAAGCTTTCTTT.

This clone came up once. This sequence joins TRBV19 and TRBJ2-7, with TRBD2 as a possible D gene (5 bases). Germline-derived CDR1 and CDR2 are LNHDA and SQIVND (reference sequence). This CDR3 has 14 amino acids. The V gene lost 5 bases and the J gene lost 0 bases, with 11 bases spanning the gap. CDR3 nucleotides: TGTGCCAGTAGTTTAACGGGATCCTCCTACGAGCAGTACTTC. It encodes CASSLTGSSYEQYF. Full variable domain (rest looked up from reference TRBV19 and TRBJ2-7): DGGITQSPKYLFRKEGQNVTLSCEQNLNHDAMYWYRQDPGQGLRLIYYSQIVNDFQKGDIAEGYSVSREKKESFPLTVTSAQKNPTAFYLCASSLTGSSYEQYFGPGTRLTVT.

The chain combines TRBV6-6 with TRBJ1-1, with TRBD1 matching over 7 bases. The germline CDR1 and CDR2 sequences are MNHNY and SVGAGI (reference sequence). Trimming took 6 bases from V and 1 from J; bases not matched to a gene: 5. There are 14 residues in the CDR3. CDR3 protein: CASSDRVGNTEAFF. The DNA for the CDR3 is TGTGCCAGCAGCGACAGGGTCGGGAACACTGAAGCTTTCTTT.

This chain links TRBV18 with TRBJ2-1; 9 nucleotides line up with TRBD2. V lost 4 bases, J lost 0 bases, and 16 bases stayed unmatched. This CDR3 comprises 20 residues. Germline V gene sequence: CDR1 KGHSH, CDR2 LQKENI. For the CDR3, the DNA is TGTGCCAGCTCACTCTCCGTAGTTAGCGGGAGCTATAGCTCCTACAATGAGCAGTTCTTC. Translating gives CASSLSVVSGSYSSYNEQFF.

The chain has TRBV28 and TRBJ2-7; TRBD1 matches at 7 bases. This CDR3 comprises 15 residues. V shed 4 bases, J shed 1 base, and the junction held 7 bases outside the gene matches. Germline loops: CDR1 MDHEN, CDR2 SYDVKM. CDR3 loop: CASSSTGTESYEQYF. The DNA of the CDR3 is TGTGCCAGCAGTTCAACCGGGACAGAATCCTACGAGCAGTACTTC. The full variable domain, in which reference TRBV28 and TRBJ2-7 provide the parts outside the CDR3, is DVKVTQSSRYLVKRTGEKVFLECVQDMDHENMFWYRQDPGLGLRLIYFSYDVKMKEKGDIPEGYSVSREKKERFSLILESASTNQTSMYLCASSSTGTESYEQYFGPGTRLTVT.

V usage is TRBV19 and J usage is TRBJ2-1; D is undetermined. Trimming took off 6 bases at V and 7 bases at J, with 16 bases between the two ends. The CDR3 is 14 amino acids. Germline-derived CDR1 and CDR2 are LNHDA and SQIVND (reference sequence). The CDR3 DNA follows: TGTGCCAGTAGGTCAGGCCTTGTGGGAAATGAGCAGTTCTTC. Protein: CASRSGLVGNEQFF.

This sequence joins TRBV28 and TRBJ1-3; D gene unclear. Germline CDR1 MDHEN, CDR2 SYDVKM. V lost 7 bases and J lost 2, with 12 bases in between. This CDR3 is built from 14 residues. CDR3 nucleotides: TGTGCCAGCAACCAGGAATCACCTGGAAACACCATATATTTT. Encoded protein: CASNQESPGNTIYF. The full variable domain, rest sourced from reference TRBV28 and TRBJ1-3, is DVKVTQSSRYLVKRTGEKVFLECVQDMDHENMFWYRQDPGLGLRLIYFSYDVKMKEKGDIPEGYSVSREKKERFSLILESASTNQTSMYLCASNQESPGNTIYFGEGSWLTVV.

This clone was seen a single time. V gene TRBV6-1 combines with J gene TRBJ2-7; 13 nucleotides align to TRBD2. CDR1 MNHNS and CDR2 SASEGT come from the germline V gene. The CDR3 is 16 amino acids. The V gene end was trimmed by 4 bases and the J gene end by 6 bases; junction bases not matched to a gene: 9. DNA of the CDR3: TGTGCCAGCAGTGCTCGAGGACTAGCGGGAGATATCGAGCAGTACTTC. This sequence encodes CASSARGLAGDIEQYF.

The chain has TRBV7-3 and TRBJ1-1; D is unresolved. Germline CDR1 SGHTA, CDR2 FQGTGA. The ends were cut back, 2 bases at V and 12 bases at J, with 16 bases in the middle. There are 13 residues in the CDR3. The CDR3 DNA reads as TGTGCCAGCAGCTTAGGGGTCGGACTCCCAACTTTCTTT. It encodes CASSLGVGLPTFF. The complete variable domain, with remaining parts taken from reference TRBV7-3 and TRBJ1-1, reads GAGVSQTPSNKVTEKGKYVELRCDPISGHTALYWYRQSLGQGPEFLIYFQGTGAADDSGLPNDRFFAVRPEGSVSTLKIQRTERGDSAVYLCASSLGVGLPTFFGQGTRLTVV.

The chain carries TRBV6-6 and TRBJ2-3; D is ambiguous. The germline V gene encodes CDR1 MNHNY and CDR2 SVGAGI (reference sequence). Trimming removed 5 bases at V and 11 bases at J, with 11 bases between. The CDR3 is 11 amino acids. In DNA, the CDR3 is TGTGCCAGCAGTCCCGATACGGGGCAGTATTTT. Amino acids: CASSPDTGQYF.

V usage is TRBV7-3 and J usage is TRBJ2-5, with a possible D match to TRBD2 (6 bases). The CDR3 sequence is 15 residues long. V was clipped by 1 base and J by 5 bases, with 14 bases between them. Germline CDR1 is SGHTA and CDR2 is FQGTGA. This CDR3 is CASSLIGGARETQYF. The CDR3 coding sequence is TGTGCCAGCAGCTTAATAGGCGGGGCCCGGGAGACCCAGTACTTC. Combining the CDR3 with reference TRBV7-3 and TRBJ2-5 gives the whole variable domain GAGVSQTPSNKVTEKGKYVELRCDPISGHTALYWYRQSLGQGPEFLIYFQGTGAADDSGLPNDRFFAVRPEGSVSTLKIQRTERGDSAVYLCASSLIGGARETQYFGPGTRLLVL.

This chain connects TRBV19 to TRBJ2-7; D not resolved. Between the trimmed V and J ends, which lost 6 bases and 2 bases, there was a span of 5 bases. Germline loops: CDR1 LNHDA, CDR2 SQIVND (reference sequence). The CDR3 loop spans 11 amino acids. CDR3 DNA: TGTGCCAGTAGAGGAGCCTACGAGCAGTACTTC. It is translated as CASRGAYEQYF. The variable domain in full, completed from reference TRBV19 and TRBJ2-7, reads DGGITQSPKYLFRKEGQNVTLSCEQNLNHDAMYWYRQDPGQGLRLIYYSQIVNDFQKGDIAEGYSVSREKKESFPLTVTSAQKNPTAFYLCASRGAYEQYFGPGTRLTVT.

The rearrangement uses TRBV19 and TRBJ2-2; D remains ambiguous. V dropped 8 bases and J dropped 1 base, with 11 bases sitting between them. Germline V CDR1 and CDR2: LNHDA, SQIVND (reference sequence). CDR3 length: 14 amino acids. CDR3 sequence reads: CASSDTLNTGELFF. The CDR3 DNA reads TGTGCCAGTTCTGACACGTTGAACACCGGGGAGCTGTTTTTT.

This rearrangement joins TRBV9 to TRBJ2-2; 10 positions agree with TRBD2. V lost 0 bases to trimming and J lost 8 bases; unmatched junction nucleotides: 7. Per the germline V gene, CDR1 is SGDLS and CDR2 is YYNGEE. The CDR3 totals 16 residues. CDR3 DNA: TGTGCCAGCAGCGTAGGGAATAGCGGGGGGCCTGGGGAGCTGTTTTTT. This sequence encodes CASSVGNSGGPGELFF.

The J gene is TRBJ2-5, the V gene TRBV2; 13 bases are shared with TRBD2. The J call may be in error: the DNA end matches TRBJ2-7 better. The CDR3 runs to 18 residues. Germline CDR1 reads SNHLY; CDR2 reads FYNNEI. CDR3 sequence: CASTPGLAGWGKTYEQYF. As DNA, the CDR3 is TGTGCCAGCACCCCGGGACTAGCGGGGTGGGGGAAAACCTACGAGCAGTACTTC.

The genes are TRBV6-6 and TRBJ2-1; D is undetermined. The CDR3 spans 13 residues. Germline V gene data show CDR1 as MNHNY and CDR2 as SVGAGI (reference sequence). Trimming shortened V by 2 bases and J by 5 bases, and 7 bases separated the two germline ends. Here the CDR3 reads CASSYHRDNEQFF. The CDR3 nucleotides read TGTGCCAGCAGTTACCACCGAGACAATGAGCAGTTCTTC.

The chain combines TRBV6-6 with TRBJ2-4, with D uncertain. The ends were cut back, 8 bases at V and 0 bases at J, with 14 bases in the middle. Germline V gene data show CDR1 as MNHNY and CDR2 as SVGAGI (reference sequence). The CDR3 is 15 amino acids. This chain's CDR3 is CASLDGILAKNIQYF. The DNA of the CDR3 is TGTGCCAGCCTAGACGGCATTTTAGCCAAAAACATTCAGTACTTC.

This chain uses TRBV29-1 with TRBJ2-1; no clear D gene. The CDR3 spans 13 residues. The V gene's germline CDR1 is SQVTM and CDR2 ANQGSEA. V was trimmed by 6 bases and J by 9 bases, leaving 18 bases between them. In DNA, the CDR3 is TGCAGCGTGCGTCCCCCTCGGACGGCTGAGCAGTTCTTC. It translates to CSVRPPRTAEQFF.

The chain joins TRBV2 to TRBJ2-7; the D gene is possibly TRBD2 (5 bases). Trimming removed 5 bases from V and 6 bases from J, with 8 bases in between. In germline, CDR1 is SNHLY, CDR2 FYNNEI. CDR3 length equals 11 residues. CDR3 DNA sequence: TGTGCCAGCAGTCGTGGAGGCGAGCAGTACTTC. It encodes CASSRGGEQYF.

The V call is TRBV28, the J call TRBJ2-2; D unresolved. The CDR3 is 13 residues long. Germline V gene data show CDR1 as MDHEN and CDR2 as SYDVKM. V was trimmed by 7 bases and J by 0 bases, leaving 6 bases between them. CDR3 sequence reads: CASTASNTGELFF. CDR3 sequence (DNA): TGTGCCAGCACCGCGTCGAACACCGGGGAGCTGTTTTTT.

The CDR3 region is CASSLAGQGGETQYF. The CDR3 coding sequence is TGTGCCAGCAGCTTGGCGGGACAGGGAGGAGAGACCCAGTACTTC. This chain uses TRBV5-4 with TRBJ2-5, with TRBD1 identical over 9 bases. The CDR3 has 15 amino acids. Germline V gene sequence: CDR1 SGHNT, CDR2 YYREEE (reference sequence). The J segment lost 4 bases and the V segment lost 0 bases, leaving 4 bases of the junction unmatched. The full variable domain, with the rest looked up from reference TRBV5-4 and TRBJ2-5, is ETGVTQSPTHLIKTRGQQVTLRCSSQSGHNTVSWYQQALGQGPQFIFQYYREEENGRGNFPPRFSGLQFPNYSSELNVNALELDDSALYLCASSLAGQGGETQYFGPGTRLLVL.

There are a few counts of this clone. The chain uses TRBV6-6 and TRBJ1-5; a weak D match, TRBD1 (6 bases). V was clipped by 6 bases and J by 4 bases, with 13 bases between them. CDR3 length equals 14 residues. Germline V gives CDR1 MNHNY, CDR2 SVGAGI (reference sequence). CDR3 sequence: CASREQGWNQPQHF. The CDR3 DNA reads TGTGCCAGCAGGGAACAGGGCTGGAATCAGCCCCAGCATTTT.

The chain uses TRBV30 and TRBJ1-3; D may be TRBD1 (5 bases). The CDR3 runs 13 residues. CDR1 is GTSNPN, CDR2 SVGIG, per germline (reference sequence). The ends were cut back, 4 bases at V and 2 bases at J, with 9 bases in the middle. Here the CDR3 reads CAWKGITGNTIYF. DNA for the CDR3: TGTGCCTGGAAGGGGATTACTGGAAACACCATATATTTT.

The chain joins TRBV28 to TRBJ2-7, with D unclear. This CDR3 has 11 amino acids. Trimming took off 2 bases at V and 6 bases at J, with 5 bases between the two ends. CDR1 and CDR2 (germline): MDHEN, SYDVKM. The chain's CDR3 is CASSLRAEQYF. The CDR3 DNA follows: TGTGCCAGCAGTTTACGGGCCGAGCAGTACTTC.

The chain recombines TRBV21-1 with TRBJ2-7; the D call in the table, TRBD2, was not verified against the DNA. TRBV21-1 is classified as a pseudogene. This CDR3 region has 17 residues. CDR3 in DNA: TGTGCCAGCAGCAAAGAAATCACTAGCGGCCTAAGTGGGGAGCAGTACTTC. It encodes CASSKEITSGLSGEQYF.

The V and J genes are TRBV6-6 and TRBJ1-3; D not resolved. The germline CDR1 and CDR2 sequences are MNHNY and SVGAGI (reference sequence). The V gene lost 2 bases and the J gene lost 0 bases, with 11 bases spanning the gap. There are 16 residues in the CDR3. The CDR3 is CASSYGSSFSGNTIYF. CDR3 DNA: TGTGCCAGCAGTTACGGCAGCTCTTTCTCTGGAAACACCATATATTTT.

J is TRBJ2-1 and V is TRBV2, with 11 positions matching TRBD2. Germline V gene data show CDR1 as SNHLY and CDR2 as FYNNEI. J gave up 10 bases and V 5 bases, and 7 bases lay outside the gene matches. CDR3 length: 14 amino acids. CDR3 sequence: CASSLAGGFREQFF. CDR3 in DNA: TGTGCCAGCAGTCTAGCGGGAGGTTTTAGGGAGCAGTTCTTC.